The 2 T cell receptor beta chains reported below all come from one sample, sequenced in a study of CD8 T cells in Susac syndrome. Random hexamers were used to reverse transcribe the RNA input (about 0.5 to 1 ug). TCRdb independently ran MiXCR on the immunoSEQ multiplex PCR reads; one entry per CDR3 protein. The sample holds 100,000 to 150,000 distinct CDR3 sequences; around 94% are singletons and the top ten take 0.2% to 0.25%. Specimen: CD8+ T cells from PBMCs. These receptors were taken from a human donor with Susac syndrome.

The chain links TRBV24-1 to TRBJ1-5; maybe TRBD1 (6 bases). This CDR3 region has 15 residues. In germline, CDR1 is KGHDR, CDR2 SFDVKD. The V end was cut by 4 bases, the J end by 3 bases, with 12 bases between. Written as DNA, the CDR3 is TGTGCCACCAGTGACTCGGACAGCCCCAATCAGCCCCAGCATTTT. Translated: CATSDSDSPNQPQHF.

This chain connects TRBV10-2 to TRBJ2-1, with a tentative D call TRBD2 (5 bases). V lost 4 bases, J lost 8 bases, and 12 bases lay in between. The CDR3 covers 13 residues. The germline gives CDR1 WSHSY, CDR2 SAAADI. DNA for the CDR3: TGCGCCAGCAGTGTAGGAGGTCTCGATGAGCAGTTCTTC. This gives the protein CASSVGGLDEQFF.